The clone carrying this T cell receptor beta chain turned up a few times. The antigen is undetermined. Then a second PCR, running roughly 6 to 12 cycles, was carried out with a sample-barcoded 5' primer and a J-beta primer mix. The template-switch adaptor, which had 12 random nucleotides, put a tag on each cDNA molecule. A single record per CDR3 protein comes from TCRdb applying MiXCR to the 5' RACE reads. The sample has some 1.5 million distinct CDR3 sequences, about 28% seen once. CDR1 is LNHNV and CDR2 is YYDKDF in the germline V gene (reference sequence). The CDR3 loop spans 16 amino acids. The trim removed 2 bases at V and 2 bases at J, leaving 7 bases unmatched. Donors ranged from roughly 6 to 100 years old and were healthy Caucasians in Russia. These data are taken from a study of blood T cells in healthy people across ages. Study outcomes and limitations: Higher naive T cell percentage went strongly together with higher TCR beta diversity. The study lacked donor CMV status, which possibly confounded expanded clonotype changes.

The clonotype comes from a woman younger than 45 in good health. The chain has TRBV15 and TRBJ2-3, with 7 nucleotides matching TRBD2. The specimen sequenced was blood. In DNA form, the CDR3 reads TGTGCCACCAGCAGATATCAGGGAGGGAACACAGATACGCAGTATTTT. This sequence encodes CATSRYQGGNTDTQYF.